The 8 T cell receptor beta chains below all came from one sample that was sequenced in a study of T cell responses to AZD1222 COVID-19 vaccine. Measured with immunoSEQ multiplex PCR; TCRdb has only the in-frame clones, and not every one. The table lists roughly 180,000 clones, about 89% of them singletons. The sequencing used peripheral blood, collected 28 days after the second AZD1222 dose. These receptors were obtained from an adult who received the AZD1222 COVID-19 vaccine.

The rearrangement joins TRBV4-3 to TRBJ1-2; D call uncertain. The CDR3 consists of 16 residues. The germline V gene has CDR1 LGHNA and CDR2 YSLEER. Deletions cut 4 bases from V and 5 bases from J, with 20 bases between. The CDR3 DNA sequence: TGCGCCAGCAGCCCCAGCGGTAGGCCAGCCTTTTATGGCTACACCTTC. Amino acid sequence: CASSPSGRPAFYGYTF.

The rearrangement uses TRBV6-1 and TRBJ2-3, with a possible D match to TRBD2 (6 bases). V lost 2 bases and J 2 bases, leaving 11 bases between the germline ends. This CDR3 region has 15 residues. Germline V gives CDR1 MNHNS, CDR2 SASEGT. Here the CDR3 reads CASSEPGLDTDTQYF. The DNA for the CDR3 is TGTGCCAGCAGTGAACCGGGACTGGACACAGATACGCAGTATTTT.

The gene calls are TRBV3-1 (or the pseudogene TRBV3-2) and TRBJ2-7; 8 bases map to TRBD1. The V gene's germline CDR1 is LGHDT and CDR2 YNNKEL (reference sequence). The CDR3 is 17 amino acids. Unmatched junction bases numbered 12, after V lost 3 bases and J lost 2 bases. The DNA for the CDR3 is TGTGCCAGCAGCCAGTTGAACCCGGACAGGGTCCCCTACGAGCAGTACTTC. Protein product: CASSQLNPDRVPYEQYF.

The V gene is TRBV30, the J gene TRBJ1-2; 7 bases align to TRBD1. V dropped 4 bases and J dropped 7; count of bases not matched to a gene: 12. CDR3 length: 14 amino acids. Germline values: CDR1 GTSNPN, CDR2 SVGIG (reference sequence). CDR3 in amino acids: CAWTLNDRVGGYTF. In DNA form, the CDR3 reads TGTGCCTGGACCCTCAACGACAGGGTTGGTGGCTACACCTTC.

The J gene is TRBJ1-1, the V gene TRBV19, with D unclear. V was clipped by 3 bases and J by 7 bases, with 9 bases between them. Germline V CDR1 and CDR2: LNHDA, SQIVND (reference sequence). There are 12 residues in the CDR3. The CDR3 DNA follows: TGTGCCAGTAGTATCGGAGCCCTTGAAGCTTTCTTT. It is translated as CASSIGALEAFF.

The chain couples TRBV2 to TRBJ2-4; maybe TRBD1 (5 bases). The CDR3 extends over 12 amino acids. Germline V gives CDR1 SNHLY, CDR2 FYNNEI. Deletions cut 4 bases from V and 9 bases from J, with 10 bases between. This CDR3 reads CASSVQASIQYF. CDR3 nucleotides: TGTGCCAGCAGTGTACAGGCGAGCATTCAGTACTTC.

The chain carries TRBV7-9 and TRBJ1-2; 9 bases agree with TRBD1. The CDR3 is 14 amino acids. Germline V gene data show CDR1 as SEHNR and CDR2 as FQNEAQ (reference sequence). With 5 bases clipped from V and 4 bases from J, the junction kept 5 bases outside the gene matches. DNA for the CDR3: TGTGCCAGCAGCCCACAGGGGGCGACCTATGGCTACACCTTC. Its translation: CASSPQGATYGYTF.

The gene calls are TRBV19 and TRBJ1-5; D remains ambiguous. The V and J ends lost 7 bases and 5 bases respectively, with 15 bases between them. The CDR3 has 14 amino acids. CDR1 and CDR2 from the germline V gene are LNHDA and SQIVND (reference sequence). CDR3 nucleotide sequence: TGTGCCAGTACCCCGTGGAGGGTGGATCAGCCCCAGCATTTT. Its protein product is CASTPWRVDQPQHF.